The source of this T cell receptor beta chain is a study of T cell changes during pregnancy in multiple sclerosis. The protocol was immunoSEQ multiplex PCR, while the TCRdb copy is restricted to in-frame clones and leaves out a portion. The table includes tens of thousands of clones, nearly 95% detected once. Germline CDR1 and CDR2: MNHNS and SASEGT. This CDR3 region has 15 residues. V lost 7 bases and J 4 bases, leaving 19 bases between the germline ends. The sample in question was CD4+ T cells from peripheral blood mononuclear cells, obtained in the third trimester of pregnancy. This receptor was obtained from a female donor in good health, enrolled as a control in a pregnancy study. The gene calls are TRBV6-1 and TRBJ1-2; a possible D gene is TRBD1 (5 bases). CDR3 loop: CASTPGLHSLYGYTF. CDR3 nucleotides: TGTGCCAGCACCCCAGGGCTCCACTCTCTCTATGGCTACACCTTC.